This T cell receptor beta chain was retrieved from a study of T-cell memory formation after mild COVID-19. In the study overall: TCR clustering was largely donor specific.

A single record per CDR3 protein comes from TCRdb applying MiXCR to the 5' RACE reads. The data contain 300,000 to 400,000 distinct CDR3 sequences, less than 20% of them singletons. Regarding the study as a whole: Researchers report contracting CD4+ clones mostly in CM and EM, with CD8+ clones in EMRA. Some SARS-CoV-2-responding clones were already detected in memory before infection.

About this clonotype: Its antigen is still unknown.

Per germline, CDR1 LGHNA and CDR2 YSLEER. This CDR3 contains 17 residues. The germline V and J ends were trimmed by 1 base and 2 bases, with 15 bases remaining between them. This TCR came from a man aged 18 to 30 who had mild COVID-19 (a few samples of this study predate the infection). Cell type and time point are not known. Sequenced material: PBMCs or a T cell subset sorted from them (not recorded which). The V and J genes are TRBV4-3 and TRBJ2-1; D gene uncertain. CDR3 amino acids: CASSQGAFPITYNEQFF. The CDR3 DNA reads as TGCGCCAGCAGCCAAGGAGCTTTCCCTATTACCTACAATGAGCAGTTCTTC.